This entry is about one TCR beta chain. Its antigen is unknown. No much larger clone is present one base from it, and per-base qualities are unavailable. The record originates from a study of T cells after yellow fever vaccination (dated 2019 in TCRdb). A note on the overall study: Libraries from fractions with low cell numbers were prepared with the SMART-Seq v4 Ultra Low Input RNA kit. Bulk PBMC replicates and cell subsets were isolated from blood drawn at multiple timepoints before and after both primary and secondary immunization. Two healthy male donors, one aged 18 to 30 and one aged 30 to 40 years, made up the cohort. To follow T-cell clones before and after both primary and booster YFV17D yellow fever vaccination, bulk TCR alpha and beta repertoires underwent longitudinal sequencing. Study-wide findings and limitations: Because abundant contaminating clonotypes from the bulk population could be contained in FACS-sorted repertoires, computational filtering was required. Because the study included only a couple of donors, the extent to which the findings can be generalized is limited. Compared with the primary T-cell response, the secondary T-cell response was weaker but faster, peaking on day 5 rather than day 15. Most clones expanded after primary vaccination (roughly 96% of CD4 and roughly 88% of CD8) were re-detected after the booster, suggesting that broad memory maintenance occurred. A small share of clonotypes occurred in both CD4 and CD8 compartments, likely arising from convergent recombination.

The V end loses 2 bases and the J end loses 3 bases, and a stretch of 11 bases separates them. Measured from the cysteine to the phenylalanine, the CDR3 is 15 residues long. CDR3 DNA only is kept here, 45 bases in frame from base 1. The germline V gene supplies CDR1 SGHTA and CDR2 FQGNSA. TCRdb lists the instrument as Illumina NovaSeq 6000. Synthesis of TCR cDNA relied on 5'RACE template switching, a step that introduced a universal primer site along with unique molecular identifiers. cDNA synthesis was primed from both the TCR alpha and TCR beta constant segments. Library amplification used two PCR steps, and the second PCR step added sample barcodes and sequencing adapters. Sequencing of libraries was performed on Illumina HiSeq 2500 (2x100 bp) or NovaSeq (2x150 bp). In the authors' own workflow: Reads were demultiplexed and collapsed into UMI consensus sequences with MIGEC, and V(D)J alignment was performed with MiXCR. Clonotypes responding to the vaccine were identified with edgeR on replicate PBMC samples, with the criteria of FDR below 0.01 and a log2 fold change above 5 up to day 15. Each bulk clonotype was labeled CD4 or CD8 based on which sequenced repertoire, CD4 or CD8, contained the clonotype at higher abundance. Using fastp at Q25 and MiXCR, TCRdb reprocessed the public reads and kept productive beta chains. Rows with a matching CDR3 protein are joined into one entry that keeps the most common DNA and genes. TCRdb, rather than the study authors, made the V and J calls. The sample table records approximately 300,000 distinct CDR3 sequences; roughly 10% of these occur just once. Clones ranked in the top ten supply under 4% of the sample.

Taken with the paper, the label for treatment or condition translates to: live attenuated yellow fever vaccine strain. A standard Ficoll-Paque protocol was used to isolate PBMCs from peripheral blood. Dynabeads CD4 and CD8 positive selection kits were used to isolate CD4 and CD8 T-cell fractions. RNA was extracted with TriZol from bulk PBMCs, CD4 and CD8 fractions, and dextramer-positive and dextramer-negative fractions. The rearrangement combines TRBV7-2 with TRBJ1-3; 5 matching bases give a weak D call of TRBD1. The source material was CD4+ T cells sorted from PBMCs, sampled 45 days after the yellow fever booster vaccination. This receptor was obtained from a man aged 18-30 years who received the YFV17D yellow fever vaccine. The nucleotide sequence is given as TGTGCCAGCAGCTTACAGGGAATGGGTGGAAACACCATATATTTT. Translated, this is CASSLQGMGGNTIYF.